This T cell receptor beta chain derives from a study of blood T cell repertoires in COVID-19. Original processing notes: Nucleated cell counts were estimated from reference gene primer amplification. Profiled with immunoSEQ multiplex PCR; TCRdb holds only in-frame clones, not every one. V and J calls and clone size are given by that table; D and trimming were obtained from the DNA. The data show over 65,000 clones, over 75% seen once. V lost 0 bases, J lost 3 bases, and 6 bases lay in between. The CDR3 covers 13 residues. CDR1 and CDR2 (germline): SGHRS, YFSETQ. The origin of this receptor is a woman aged 55-69 years with acute or convalescent COVID-19. V gene TRBV5-1 combines with J gene TRBJ1-2, with D maybe TRBD1 (5 bases). The source material was peripheral blood. For the CDR3, the DNA is TGCGCCAGCAGCTTGGTAGGGGACTATGGCTACACCTTC. The encoded protein is CASSLVGDYGYTF.